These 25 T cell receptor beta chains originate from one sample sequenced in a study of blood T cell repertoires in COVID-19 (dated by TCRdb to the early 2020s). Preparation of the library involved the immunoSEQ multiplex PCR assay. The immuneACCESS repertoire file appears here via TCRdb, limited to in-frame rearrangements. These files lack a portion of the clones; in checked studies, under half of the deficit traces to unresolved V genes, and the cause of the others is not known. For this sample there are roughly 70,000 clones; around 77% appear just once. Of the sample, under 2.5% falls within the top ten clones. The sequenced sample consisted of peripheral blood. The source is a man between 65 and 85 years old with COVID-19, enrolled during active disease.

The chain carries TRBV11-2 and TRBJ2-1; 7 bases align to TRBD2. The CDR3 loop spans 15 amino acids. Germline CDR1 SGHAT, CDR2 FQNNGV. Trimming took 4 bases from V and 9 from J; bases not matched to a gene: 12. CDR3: CASSSTRGGPSEQFF. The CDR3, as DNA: TGTGCCAGCAGCTCCACTAGGGGAGGGCCTAGTGAGCAGTTCTTC.

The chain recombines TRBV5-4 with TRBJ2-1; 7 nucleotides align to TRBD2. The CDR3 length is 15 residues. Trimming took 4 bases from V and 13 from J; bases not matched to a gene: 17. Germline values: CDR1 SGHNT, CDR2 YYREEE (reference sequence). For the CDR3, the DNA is TGTGCCAGCAGCGGCTGGGCGGGAGAAGGGAAAGAACAGTTCTTC. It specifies CASSGWAGEGKEQFF.

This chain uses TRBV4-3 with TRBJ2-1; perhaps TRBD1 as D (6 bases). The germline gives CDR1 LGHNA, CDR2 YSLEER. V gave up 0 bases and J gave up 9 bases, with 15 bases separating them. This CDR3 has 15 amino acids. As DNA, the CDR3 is TGCGCCAGCAGCCAAGAGGGGATAAGGGGGACTGAGCAGTTCTTC. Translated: CASSQEGIRGTEQFF.

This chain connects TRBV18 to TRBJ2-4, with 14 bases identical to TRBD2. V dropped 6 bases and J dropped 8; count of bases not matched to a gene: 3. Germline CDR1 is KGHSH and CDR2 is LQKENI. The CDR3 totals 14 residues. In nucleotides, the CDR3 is TGTGCCAGCTCCCAGACTAGCGGGAGGGACATTCAGTACTTC. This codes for CASSQTSGRDIQYF.

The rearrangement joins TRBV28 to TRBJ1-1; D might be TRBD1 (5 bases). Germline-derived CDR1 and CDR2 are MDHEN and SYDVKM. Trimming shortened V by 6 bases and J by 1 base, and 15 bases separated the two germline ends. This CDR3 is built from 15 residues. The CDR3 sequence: CASSLIDSKNTEAFF. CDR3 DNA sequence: TGTGCCAGCAGCCTAATAGACAGCAAGAACACTGAAGCTTTCTTT.

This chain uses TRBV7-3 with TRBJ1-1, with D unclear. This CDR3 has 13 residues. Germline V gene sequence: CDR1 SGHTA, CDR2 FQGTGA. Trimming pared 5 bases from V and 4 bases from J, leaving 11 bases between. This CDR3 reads CASSTNSGTEAFF. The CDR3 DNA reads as TGTGCCAGCAGCACCAACTCGGGCACTGAAGCTTTCTTT.

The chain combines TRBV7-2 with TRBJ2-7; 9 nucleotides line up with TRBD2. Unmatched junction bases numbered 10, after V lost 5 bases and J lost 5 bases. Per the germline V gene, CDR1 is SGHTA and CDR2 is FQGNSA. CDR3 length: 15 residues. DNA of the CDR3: TGTGCCAGCAGCGGGACTAGCCTACAAGTCGACGAGCAGTACTTC. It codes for CASSGTSLQVDEQYF.

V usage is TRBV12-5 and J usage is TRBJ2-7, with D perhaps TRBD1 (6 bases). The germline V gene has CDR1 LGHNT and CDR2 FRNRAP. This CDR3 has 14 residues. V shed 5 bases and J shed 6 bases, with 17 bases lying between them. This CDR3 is CASGNGGRFGEQYF. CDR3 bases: TGTGCTAGTGGTAATGGGGGCAGGTTCGGCGAGCAGTACTTC.

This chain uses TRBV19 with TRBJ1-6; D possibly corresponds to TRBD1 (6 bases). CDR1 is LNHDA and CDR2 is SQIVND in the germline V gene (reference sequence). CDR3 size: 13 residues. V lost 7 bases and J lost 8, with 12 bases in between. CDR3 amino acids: CASTGQPYSPLHF. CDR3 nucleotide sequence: TGTGCCAGTACCGGACAGCCATATTCACCCCTCCACTTT. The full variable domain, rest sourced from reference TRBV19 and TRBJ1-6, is DGGITQSPKYLFRKEGQNVTLSCEQNLNHDAMYWYRQDPGQGLRLIYYSQIVNDFQKGDIAEGYSVSREKKESFPLTVTSAQKNPTAFYLCASTGQPYSPLHFGNGTRLTVT.

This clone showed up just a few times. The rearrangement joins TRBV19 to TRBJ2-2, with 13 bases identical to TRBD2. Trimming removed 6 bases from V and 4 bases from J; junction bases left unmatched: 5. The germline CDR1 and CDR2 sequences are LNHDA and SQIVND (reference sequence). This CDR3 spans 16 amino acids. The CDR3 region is CASSGLAGAVTGELFF. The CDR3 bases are TGTGCCAGTAGCGGACTAGCGGGAGCGGTCACCGGGGAGCTGTTTTTT.

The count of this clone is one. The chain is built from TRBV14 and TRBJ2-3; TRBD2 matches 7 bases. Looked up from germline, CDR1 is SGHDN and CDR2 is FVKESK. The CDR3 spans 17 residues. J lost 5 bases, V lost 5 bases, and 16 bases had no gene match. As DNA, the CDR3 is TGTGCCAGCAGCGGAAGTCTAGGGCGGGAGATGGGAGATACGCAGTATTTT. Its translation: CASSGSLGREMGDTQYF.

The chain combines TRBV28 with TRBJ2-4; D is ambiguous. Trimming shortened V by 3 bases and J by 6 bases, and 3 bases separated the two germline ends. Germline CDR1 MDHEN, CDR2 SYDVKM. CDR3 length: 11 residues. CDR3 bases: TGTGCCAGCAGTTTCGTAAACATTCAGTACTTC. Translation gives CASSFVNIQYF.

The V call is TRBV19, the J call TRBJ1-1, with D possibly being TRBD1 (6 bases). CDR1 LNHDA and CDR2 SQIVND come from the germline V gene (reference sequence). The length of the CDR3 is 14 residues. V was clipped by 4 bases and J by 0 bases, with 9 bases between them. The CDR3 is CASSTRTVNTEAFF. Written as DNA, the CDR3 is TGTGCCAGTAGTACTCGGACAGTGAACACTGAAGCTTTCTTT.

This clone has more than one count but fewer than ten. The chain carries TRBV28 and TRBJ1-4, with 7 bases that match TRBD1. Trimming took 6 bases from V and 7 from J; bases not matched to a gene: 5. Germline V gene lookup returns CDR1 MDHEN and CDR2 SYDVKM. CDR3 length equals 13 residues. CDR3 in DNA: TGTGCCAGCAGGACAGGGAGGTTTGAAAAACTGTTTTTT. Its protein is CASRTGRFEKLFF.

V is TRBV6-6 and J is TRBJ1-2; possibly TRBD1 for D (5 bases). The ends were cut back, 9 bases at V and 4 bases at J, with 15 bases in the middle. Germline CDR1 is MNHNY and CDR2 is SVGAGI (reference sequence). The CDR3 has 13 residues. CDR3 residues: CASDGGAVYGYTF. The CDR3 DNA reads TGTGCCAGTGACGGGGGAGCAGTCTATGGCTACACCTTC.

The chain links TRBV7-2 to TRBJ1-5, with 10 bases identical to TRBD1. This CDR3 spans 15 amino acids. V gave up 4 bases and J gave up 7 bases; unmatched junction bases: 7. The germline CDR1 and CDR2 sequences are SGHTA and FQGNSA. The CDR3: CASSSRGTGDQPQHF. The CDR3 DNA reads TGTGCCAGCAGCTCCCGTGGGACAGGGGACCAGCCCCAGCATTTT.

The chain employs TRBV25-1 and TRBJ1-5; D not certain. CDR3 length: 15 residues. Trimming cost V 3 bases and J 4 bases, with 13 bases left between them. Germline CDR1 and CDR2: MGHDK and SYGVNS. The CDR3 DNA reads TGTGCCAGCAGTGATTGGCAGGAAGAAAATCAGCCCCAGCATTTT. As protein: CASSDWQEENQPQHF.

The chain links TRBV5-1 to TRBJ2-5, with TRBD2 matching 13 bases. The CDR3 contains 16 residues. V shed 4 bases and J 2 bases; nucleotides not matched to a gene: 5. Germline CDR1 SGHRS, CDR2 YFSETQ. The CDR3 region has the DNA TGCGCCAGCAGCGGGATGGGACTAGCGGGACAAGAGACCCAGTACTTC. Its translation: CASSGMGLAGQETQYF. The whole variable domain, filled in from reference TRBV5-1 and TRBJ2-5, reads KAGVTQTPRYLIKTRGQQVTLSCSPISGHRSVSWYQQTPGQGLQFLFEYFSETQRNKGNFPGRFSGRQFSNSRSEMNVSTLELGDSALYLCASSGMGLAGQETQYFGPGTRLLVL.

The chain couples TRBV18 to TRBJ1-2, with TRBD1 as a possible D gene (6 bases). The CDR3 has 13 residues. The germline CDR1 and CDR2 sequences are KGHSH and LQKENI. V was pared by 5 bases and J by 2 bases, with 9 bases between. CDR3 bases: TGTGCCAGCTCAGAAGACAGGAACTATGGCTACACCTTC. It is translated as CASSEDRNYGYTF. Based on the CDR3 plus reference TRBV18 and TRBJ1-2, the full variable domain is NAGVMQNPRHLVRRRGQEARLRCSPMKGHSHVYWYRQLPEEGLKFMVYLQKENIIDESGMPKERFSAEFPKEGPSILRIQQVVRGDSAAYFCASSEDRNYGYTFGSGTRLTVV.

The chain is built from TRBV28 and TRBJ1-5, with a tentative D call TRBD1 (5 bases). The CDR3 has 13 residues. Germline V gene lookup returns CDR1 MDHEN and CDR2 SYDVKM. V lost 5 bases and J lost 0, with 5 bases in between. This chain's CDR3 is CASSDSSNQPQHF. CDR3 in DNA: TGTGCCAGCAGTGACAGTAGCAATCAGCCCCAGCATTTT.

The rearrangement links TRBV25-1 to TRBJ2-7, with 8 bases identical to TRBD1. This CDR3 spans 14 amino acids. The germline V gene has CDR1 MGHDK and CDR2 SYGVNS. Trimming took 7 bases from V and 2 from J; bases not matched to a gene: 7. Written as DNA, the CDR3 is TGTGCCAGCACCCGGACAGGGATCACCTACGAGCAGTACTTC. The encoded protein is CASTRTGITYEQYF.

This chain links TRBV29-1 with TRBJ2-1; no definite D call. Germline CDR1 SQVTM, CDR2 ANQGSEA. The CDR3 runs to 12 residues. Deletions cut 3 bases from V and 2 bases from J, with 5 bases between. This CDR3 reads CSVDPAYNEQFF. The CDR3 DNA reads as TGCAGCGTTGACCCCGCCTACAATGAGCAGTTCTTC.

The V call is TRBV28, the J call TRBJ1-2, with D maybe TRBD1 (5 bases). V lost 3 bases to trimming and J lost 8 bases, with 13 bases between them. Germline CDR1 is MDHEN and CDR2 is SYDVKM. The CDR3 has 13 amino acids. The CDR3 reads CASSLIRGEGYTF. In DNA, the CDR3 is TGTGCCAGCAGTTTGATTAGGGGTGAGGGCTACACCTTC.

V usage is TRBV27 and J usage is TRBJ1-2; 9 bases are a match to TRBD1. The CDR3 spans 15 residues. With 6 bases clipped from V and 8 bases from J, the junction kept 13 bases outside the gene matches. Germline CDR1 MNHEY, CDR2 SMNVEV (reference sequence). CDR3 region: CASRLNTGGAGGYTF. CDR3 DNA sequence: TGTGCCAGCAGACTTAACACAGGGGGCGCGGGAGGCTACACCTTC.

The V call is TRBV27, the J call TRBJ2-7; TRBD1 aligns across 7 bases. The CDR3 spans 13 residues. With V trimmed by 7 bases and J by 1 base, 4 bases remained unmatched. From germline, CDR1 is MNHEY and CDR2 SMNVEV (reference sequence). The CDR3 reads CASIRTGSYEQYF. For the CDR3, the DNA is TGTGCCAGCATCAGGACAGGTTCCTACGAGCAGTACTTC.